This record looks at one T cell receptor beta chain sequence and its context. Other DNA sequences within the sample encode an identical CDR3. This record belongs to a study of cytomegalovirus exposure and HLA in healthy donors. CDR3 length equals 11 residues. Germline V CDR1 and CDR2: MDHEN, SYDVKM. The germline V and J ends were trimmed by 4 bases and 5 bases, with 5 bases remaining between them. Use of 60 Vbeta and 13 Jbeta primers characterized the PCR. TCRdb's copy holds only in-frame clones and misses some; the assay was immunoSEQ multiplex PCR. Among about 150,000 clones, 68% were seen once, and the ten largest hold less than 5%.

This chain links TRBV28 with TRBJ1-2, with unresolved D. The sequence derives from a man between 60 and 75 years old in good health and CMV-seronegative. Sequenced sample: PBMCs. CDR3 sequence: CASSSFYGYTF. CDR3 bases: TGTGCCAGCAGTTCCTTTTATGGCTACACCTTC.